This passage covers 8 T cell receptor beta chains from one sample sequenced in a study of radiotherapy plus CTLA-4 blockade in lung cancer (dated by TCRdb to the late 2010s). Receptor libraries were prepared by the immunoSEQ multiplex PCR assay. TCRdb holds this immuneACCESS table with in-frame rearrangements only. Some clones are missing; in checked studies, unresolved V genes explain under half, and the rest has no known cause. This sample lists approximately 45,000 clones; roughly 60% were detected once. The ten largest clones represent around a sixth of the sample. The sample was peripheral blood, taken from a patient treated with radiotherapy plus ipilimumab. The source is a human donor with non-small cell lung cancer who had a partial response to radiotherapy plus ipilimumab.

The chain has TRBV7-8 and TRBJ1-6; 11 bases map to TRBD1. The CDR3 consists of 15 residues. After removal of 0 bases from V and 10 bases from J, the junction contained 2 bases not matched to a gene. The germline gives CDR1 SGHVS, CDR2 FQNEAQ. This CDR3 is CASSLADRGRSPLHF. CDR3 coding DNA: TGTGCCAGCAGCTTAGCGGACAGGGGGCGATCACCCCTCCACTTT.

The V call is TRBV11-3, the J call TRBJ2-5; D is unresolved. Trimming took off 5 bases at V and 5 bases at J, with 12 bases between the two ends. Germline CDR1 is SGHNT and CDR2 is YENEEA. CDR3 length: 13 residues. The CDR3 coding sequence is TGTGCCAGCAGCACGGGTGCGTCGGAGACCCAGTACTTC. Residues: CASSTGASETQYF. Combining the CDR3 with reference TRBV11-3 and TRBJ2-5 gives the whole variable domain EAGVVQSPRYKIIEKKQPVAFWCNPISGHNTLYWYLQNLGQGPELLIRYENEEAVDDSQLPKDRFSAERLKGVDSTLKIQPAELGDSAVYLCASSTGASETQYFGPGTRLLVL.

This chain joins TRBV2 and TRBJ1-1; D remains ambiguous. This CDR3 is 15 amino acids long. V lost 4 bases to trimming and J lost 0 bases, with 12 bases between them. From germline, CDR1 is SNHLY and CDR2 FYNNEI. The DNA of the CDR3 is TGTGCCAGCAGTGGCCACAGAGTCATGAACACTGAAGCTTTCTTT. This codes for CASSGHRVMNTEAFF.

A few counts support this clone. The genes are TRBV6-6 and TRBJ2-4; 7 bases are shared with TRBD1. CDR3 length: 12 amino acids. J gave up 14 bases and V 6 bases, and 10 bases lay outside the gene matches. Germline CDR1 MNHNY, CDR2 SVGAGI (reference sequence). This chain's CDR3 is CASRPPTGTEYF. The CDR3 bases are TGTGCCAGCAGACCACCAACCGGGACAGAGTACTTC.

The chain carries TRBV5-1 and TRBJ2-3, with D maybe TRBD2 (6 bases). The germline V gene has CDR1 SGHRS and CDR2 YFSETQ. Trimming took off 0 bases at V and 3 bases at J, with 11 bases between the two ends. CDR3 size: 15 residues. CDR3 nucleotide sequence: TGCGCCAGCAGCTTGGTTCCGGGAGCAACAGATACGCAGTATTTT. As protein: CASSLVPGATDTQYF.

The chain is built from TRBV7-2 and TRBJ2-2; possibly TRBD2 for D (6 bases). CDR3 length: 14 residues. The germline gives CDR1 SGHTA, CDR2 FQGNSA. With 5 bases removed from V and 6 bases from J, the gap between germline ends came to 13 bases. CDR3 protein: CASSPTSDSGELFF. Written as DNA, the CDR3 is TGTGCCAGCAGCCCGACTAGTGATTCCGGGGAGCTGTTTTTT.

This chain joins TRBV5-4 and TRBJ2-1; TRBD1 matches at 10 bases. The CDR3 is 14 amino acids. The germline V gene encodes CDR1 SGHNT and CDR2 YYREEE (reference sequence). V trimming: 4 bases; J trimming: 14 bases; junction bases outside the gene matches: 12. The CDR3 bases are TGTGCCAGCAGCAGGGACAGGGGATCTATTGTGGAGTTCTTC. Protein: CASSRDRGSIVEFF.

This clone was detected only a few times. This sequence joins TRBV9 and TRBJ1-2; TRBD1 matches at 7 bases. Germline V lookup: CDR1 SGDLS, CDR2 YYNGEE. V was clipped by 3 bases and J by 4 bases; unmatched bases: 9. The length of the CDR3 is 15 residues. CDR3 nucleotides: TGTGCCAGCAGCGCCGAGGGAACAGGGGCCTATGGCTACACCTTC. Encoded protein: CASSAEGTGAYGYTF.